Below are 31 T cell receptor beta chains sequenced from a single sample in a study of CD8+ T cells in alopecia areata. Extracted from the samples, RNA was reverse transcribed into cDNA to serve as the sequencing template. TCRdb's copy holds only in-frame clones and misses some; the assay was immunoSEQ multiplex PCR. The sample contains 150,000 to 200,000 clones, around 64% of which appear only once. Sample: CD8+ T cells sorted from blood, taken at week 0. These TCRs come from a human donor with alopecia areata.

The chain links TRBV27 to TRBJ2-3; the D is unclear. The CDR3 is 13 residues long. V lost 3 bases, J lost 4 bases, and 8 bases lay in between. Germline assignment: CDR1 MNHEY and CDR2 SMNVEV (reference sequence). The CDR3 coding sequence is TGTGCCAGCAGTTTGTTGTCTCCAGATACGCAGTATTTT. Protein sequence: CASSLLSPDTQYF.

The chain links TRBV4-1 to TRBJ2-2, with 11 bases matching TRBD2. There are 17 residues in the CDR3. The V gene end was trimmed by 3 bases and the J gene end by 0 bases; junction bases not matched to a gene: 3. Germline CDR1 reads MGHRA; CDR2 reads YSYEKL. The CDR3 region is CASSHPTSGTNTGELFF. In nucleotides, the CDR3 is TGCGCCAGCAGCCACCCGACTAGCGGGACGAACACCGGGGAGCTGTTTTTT.

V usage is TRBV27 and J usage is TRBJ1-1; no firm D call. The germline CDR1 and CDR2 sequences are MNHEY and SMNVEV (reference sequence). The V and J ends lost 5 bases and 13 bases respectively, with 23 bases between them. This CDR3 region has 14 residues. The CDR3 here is CASSRQARGRPGFF. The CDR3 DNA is TGTGCCAGCAGTCGCCAGGCTCGAGGGCGGCCGGGTTTCTTT.

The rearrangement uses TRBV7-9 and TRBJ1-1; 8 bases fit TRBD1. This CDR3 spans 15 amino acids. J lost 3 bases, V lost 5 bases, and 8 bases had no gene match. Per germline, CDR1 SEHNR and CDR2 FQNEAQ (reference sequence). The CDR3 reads CASSPSGGADTEAFF. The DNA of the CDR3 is TGTGCCAGCAGCCCGTCAGGGGGCGCGGACACTGAAGCTTTCTTT. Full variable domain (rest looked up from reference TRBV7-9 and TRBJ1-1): DTGVSQNPRHKITKRGQNVTFRCDPISEHNRLYWYRQTLGQGPEFLTYFQNEAQLEKSRLLSDRFSAERPKGSFSTLEIQRTEQGDSAMYLCASSPSGGADTEAFFGQGTRLTVV.

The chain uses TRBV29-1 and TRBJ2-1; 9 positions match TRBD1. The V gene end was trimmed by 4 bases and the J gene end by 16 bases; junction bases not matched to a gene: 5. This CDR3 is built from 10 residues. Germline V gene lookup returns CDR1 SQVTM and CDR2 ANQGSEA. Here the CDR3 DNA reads TGCAGCGTTGTTTCCACAGGGGGCTTCTTC. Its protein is CSVVSTGGFF.

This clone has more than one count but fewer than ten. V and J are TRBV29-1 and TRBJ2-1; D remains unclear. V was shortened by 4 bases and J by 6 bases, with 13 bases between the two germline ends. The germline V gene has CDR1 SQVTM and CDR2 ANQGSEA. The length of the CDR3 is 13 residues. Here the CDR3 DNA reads TGCAGCGTTGGAGGATCAGGCATCAATGAGCAGTTCTTC. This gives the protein CSVGGSGINEQFF.

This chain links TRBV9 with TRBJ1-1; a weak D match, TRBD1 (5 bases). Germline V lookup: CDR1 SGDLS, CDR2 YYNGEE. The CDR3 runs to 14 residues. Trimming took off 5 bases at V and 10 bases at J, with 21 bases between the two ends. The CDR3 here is CASRDPDTLEGAFF. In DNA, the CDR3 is TGTGCCAGCAGAGACCCGGACACCCTCGAGGGAGCTTTCTTT.

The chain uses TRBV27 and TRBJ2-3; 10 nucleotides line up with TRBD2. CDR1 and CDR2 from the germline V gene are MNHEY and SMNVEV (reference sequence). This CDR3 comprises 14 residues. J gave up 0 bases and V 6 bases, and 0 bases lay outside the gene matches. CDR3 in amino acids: CASRGLASTDTQYF. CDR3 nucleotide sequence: TGTGCCAGCAGGGGACTAGCGAGCACAGATACGCAGTATTTT.

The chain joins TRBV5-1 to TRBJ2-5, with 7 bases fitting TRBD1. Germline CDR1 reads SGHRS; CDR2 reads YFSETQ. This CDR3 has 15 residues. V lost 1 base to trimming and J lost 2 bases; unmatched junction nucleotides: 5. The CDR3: CASSLSLGQQETQYF. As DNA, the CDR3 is TGCGCCAGCAGCTTGTCTCTGGGACAGCAAGAGACCCAGTACTTC. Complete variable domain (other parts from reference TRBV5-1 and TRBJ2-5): KAGVTQTPRYLIKTRGQQVTLSCSPISGHRSVSWYQQTPGQGLQFLFEYFSETQRNKGNFPGRFSGRQFSNSRSEMNVSTLELGDSALYLCASSLSLGQQETQYFGPGTRLLVL.

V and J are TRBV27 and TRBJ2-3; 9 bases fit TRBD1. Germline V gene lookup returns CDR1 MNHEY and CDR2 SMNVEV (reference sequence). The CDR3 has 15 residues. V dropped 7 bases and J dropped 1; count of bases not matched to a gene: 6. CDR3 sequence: CASTTGGRGTDTQYF. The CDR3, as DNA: TGTGCCAGCACGACAGGGGGGCGGGGCACAGATACGCAGTATTTT.

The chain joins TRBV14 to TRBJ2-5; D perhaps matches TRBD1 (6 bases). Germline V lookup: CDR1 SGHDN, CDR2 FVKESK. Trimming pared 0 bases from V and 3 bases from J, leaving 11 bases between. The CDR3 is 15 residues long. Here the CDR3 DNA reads TGTGCCAGCAGCCAAGAGGGACATCCCAAAGAGACCCAGTACTTC. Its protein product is CASSQEGHPKETQYF.

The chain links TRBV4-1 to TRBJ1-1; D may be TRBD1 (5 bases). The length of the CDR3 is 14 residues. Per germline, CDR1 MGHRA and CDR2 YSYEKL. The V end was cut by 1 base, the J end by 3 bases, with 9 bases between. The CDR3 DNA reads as TGCGCCAGCAGCCAAGGGGACGGATACACTGAAGCTTTCTTT. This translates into CASSQGDGYTEAFF.

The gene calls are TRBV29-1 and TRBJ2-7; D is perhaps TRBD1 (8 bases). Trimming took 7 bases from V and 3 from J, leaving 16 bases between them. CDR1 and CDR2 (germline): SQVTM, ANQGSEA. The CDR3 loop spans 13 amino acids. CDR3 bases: TGCAGCGGTATGACAGGGGAGGGCTACGAGCAGTACTTC. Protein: CSGMTGEGYEQYF.

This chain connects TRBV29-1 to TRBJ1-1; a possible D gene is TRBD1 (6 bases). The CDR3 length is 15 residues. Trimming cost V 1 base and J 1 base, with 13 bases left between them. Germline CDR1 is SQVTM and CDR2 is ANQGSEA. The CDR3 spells CSVEGGGVRNTEAFF. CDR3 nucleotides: TGCAGCGTTGAAGGAGGGGGGGTTAGGAACACTGAAGCTTTCTTT.

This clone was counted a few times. This CDR3 reads CASSPARGLGGELFF. CDR3 bases: TGTGCCAGCAGCCCCGCCCGGGGGCTGGGCGGGGAGCTGTTTTTT. The chain couples TRBV6-5 to TRBJ2-2; D assignment may be TRBD1 or TRBD2 (6 bases each). Deletions cut 6 bases from V and 7 bases from J, with 18 bases between. This CDR3 has 15 amino acids. Germline CDR1 and CDR2: MNHEY and SVGAGI.

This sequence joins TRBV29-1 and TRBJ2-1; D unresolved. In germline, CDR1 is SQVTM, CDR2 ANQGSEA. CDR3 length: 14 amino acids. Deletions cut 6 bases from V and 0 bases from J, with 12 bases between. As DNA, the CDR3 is TGCAGCGTGACACCTACGAGCTCCTACAATGAGCAGTTCTTC. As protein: CSVTPTSSYNEQFF.

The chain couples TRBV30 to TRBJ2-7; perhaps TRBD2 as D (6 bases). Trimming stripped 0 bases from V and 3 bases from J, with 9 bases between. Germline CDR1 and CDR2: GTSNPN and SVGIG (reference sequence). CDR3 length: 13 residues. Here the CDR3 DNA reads TGTGCCTGGAGTGTTGGGGGGTACTACGAGCAGTACTTC. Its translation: CAWSVGGYYEQYF. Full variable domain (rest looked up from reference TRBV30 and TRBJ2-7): SQTIHQWPATLVQPVGSPLSLECTVEGTSNPNLYWYRQAAGRGLQLLFYSVGIGQISSEVPQNLSASRPQDRQFILSSKKLLLSDSGFYLCAWSVGGYYEQYFGPGTRLTVT.

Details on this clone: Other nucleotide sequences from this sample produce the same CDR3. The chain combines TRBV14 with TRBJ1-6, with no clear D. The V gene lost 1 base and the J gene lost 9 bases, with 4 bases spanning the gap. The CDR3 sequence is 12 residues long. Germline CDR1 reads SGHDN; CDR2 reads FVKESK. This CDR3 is CASSQGSSPLHF. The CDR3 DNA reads TGTGCCAGCAGCCAAGGTAGTTCACCCCTCCACTTT.

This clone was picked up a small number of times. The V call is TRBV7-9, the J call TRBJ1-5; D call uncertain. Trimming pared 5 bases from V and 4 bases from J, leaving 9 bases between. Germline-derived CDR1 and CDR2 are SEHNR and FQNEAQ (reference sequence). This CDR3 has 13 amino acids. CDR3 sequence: CASSPAGNQPQHF. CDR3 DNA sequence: TGTGCCAGCAGCCCGGCTGGGAATCAGCCCCAGCATTTT.

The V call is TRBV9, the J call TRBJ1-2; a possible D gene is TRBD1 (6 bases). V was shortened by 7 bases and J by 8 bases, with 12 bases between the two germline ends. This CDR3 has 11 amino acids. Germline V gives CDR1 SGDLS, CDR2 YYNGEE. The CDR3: CASYAGGGYTF. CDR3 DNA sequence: TGTGCCAGCTATGCTGGGGGCGGCTACACCTTC.

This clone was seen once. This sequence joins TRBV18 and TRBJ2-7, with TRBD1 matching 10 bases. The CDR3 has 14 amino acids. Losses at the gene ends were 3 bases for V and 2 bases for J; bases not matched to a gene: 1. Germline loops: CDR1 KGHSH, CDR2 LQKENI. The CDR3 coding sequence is TGTGCCAGCTCACCCGGGACAGGGGCCTACGAGCAGTACTTC. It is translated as CASSPGTGAYEQYF. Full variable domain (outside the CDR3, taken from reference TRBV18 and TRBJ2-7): NAGVMQNPRHLVRRRGQEARLRCSPMKGHSHVYWYRQLPEEGLKFMVYLQKENIIDESGMPKERFSAEFPKEGPSILRIQQVVRGDSAAYFCASSPGTGAYEQYFGPGTRLTVT.

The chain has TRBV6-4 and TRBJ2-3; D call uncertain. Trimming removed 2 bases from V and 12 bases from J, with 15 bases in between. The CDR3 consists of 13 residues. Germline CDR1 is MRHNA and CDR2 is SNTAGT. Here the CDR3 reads CASSDVGFPAQYF. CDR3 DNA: TGTGCCAGCAGTGACGTAGGGTTTCCCGCTCAGTATTTT.

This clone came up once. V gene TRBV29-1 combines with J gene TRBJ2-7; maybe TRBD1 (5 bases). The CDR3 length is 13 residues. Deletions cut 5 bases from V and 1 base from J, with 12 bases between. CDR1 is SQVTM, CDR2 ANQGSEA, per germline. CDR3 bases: TGCAGCGTTCAACACCAGGGATCCTACGAGCAGTACTTC. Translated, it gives CSVQHQGSYEQYF.

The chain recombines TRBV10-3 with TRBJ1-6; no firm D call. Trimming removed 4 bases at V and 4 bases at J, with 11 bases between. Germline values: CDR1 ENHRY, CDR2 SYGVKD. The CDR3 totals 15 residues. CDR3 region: CAISVKDEYNSPLHF. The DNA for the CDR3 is TGTGCCATCAGTGTCAAGGATGAATATAATTCACCCCTCCACTTT.

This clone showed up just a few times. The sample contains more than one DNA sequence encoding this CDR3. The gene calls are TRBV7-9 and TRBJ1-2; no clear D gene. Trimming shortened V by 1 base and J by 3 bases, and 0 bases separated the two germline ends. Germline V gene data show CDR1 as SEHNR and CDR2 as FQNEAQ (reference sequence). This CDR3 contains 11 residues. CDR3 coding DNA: TGTGCCAGCAGCTTAGACTATGGCTACACCTTC. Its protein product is CASSLDYGYTF.

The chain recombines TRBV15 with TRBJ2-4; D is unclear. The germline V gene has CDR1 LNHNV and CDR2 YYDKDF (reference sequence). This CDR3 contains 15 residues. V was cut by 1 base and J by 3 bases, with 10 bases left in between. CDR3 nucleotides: TGTGCCACCAGCAGAGTAGGTCGCGGCAAAAACATTCAGTACTTC. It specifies CATSRVGRGKNIQYF.

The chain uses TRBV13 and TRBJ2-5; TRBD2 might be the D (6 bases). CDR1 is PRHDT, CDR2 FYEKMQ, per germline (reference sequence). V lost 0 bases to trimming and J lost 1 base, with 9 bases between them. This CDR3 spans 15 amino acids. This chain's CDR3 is CASSLGRGFQETQYF. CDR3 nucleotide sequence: TGTGCCAGCAGCTTAGGACGGGGGTTCCAAGAGACCCAGTACTTC.

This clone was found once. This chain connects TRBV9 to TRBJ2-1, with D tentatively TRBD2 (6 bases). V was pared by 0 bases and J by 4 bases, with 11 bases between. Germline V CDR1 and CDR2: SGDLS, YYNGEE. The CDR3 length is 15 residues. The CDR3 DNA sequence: TGTGCCAGCAGCGTAGGTAGCGGCGTGTACAATGAGCAGTTCTTC. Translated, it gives CASSVGSGVYNEQFF.

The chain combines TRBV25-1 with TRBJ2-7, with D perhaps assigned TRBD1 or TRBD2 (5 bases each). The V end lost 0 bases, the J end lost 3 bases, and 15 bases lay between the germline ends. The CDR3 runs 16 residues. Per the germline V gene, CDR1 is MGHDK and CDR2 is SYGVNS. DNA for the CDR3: TGTGCCAGCAGTGAATACCGCCGGGACGGAGGCTACGAGCAGTACTTC. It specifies CASSEYRRDGGYEQYF.

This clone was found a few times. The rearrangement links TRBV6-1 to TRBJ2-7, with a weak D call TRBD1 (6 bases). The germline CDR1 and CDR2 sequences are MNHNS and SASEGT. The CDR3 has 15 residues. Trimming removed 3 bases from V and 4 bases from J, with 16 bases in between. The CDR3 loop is CASSELTGTPYEQYF. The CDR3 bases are TGTGCCAGCAGTGAGCTAACCGGGACACCGTACGAGCAGTACTTC.

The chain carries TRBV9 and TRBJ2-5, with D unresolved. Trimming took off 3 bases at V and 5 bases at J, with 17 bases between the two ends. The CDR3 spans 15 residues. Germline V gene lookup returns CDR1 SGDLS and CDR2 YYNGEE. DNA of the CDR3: TGTGCCAGCAGCGGGACCACCTCGGTAAAGGAGACCCAGTACTTC. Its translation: CASSGTTSVKETQYF.